The T cell receptor beta chain described here comes from a study of a mutant IDH1 vaccine in newly diagnosed glioma. Background on the study: Once 4-6 weeks had passed after radiotherapy alone, vaccination started, or it started with temozolomide cycles. Before enrollment, patients got radiotherapy alone, temozolomide alone, or mostly the combination. Visit V12 was scheduled at week 35 and visit V13 at week 47.

This table comes from immunoSEQ multiplex PCR, and its TCRdb copy is limited to in-frame clones, with some not included. The sample has about 46,000 clones; 80% to 95% are singletons. A remark on this clone: Its antigen is currently unknown.

This sample's time point: week 35, safety follow-up. It was 300 ug of mutant IDH1 20-mer peptide that made up each vaccine dose, given with topical imiquimod. Patients carried new grade 3 or 4 IDH1-mutant astrocytomas lacking nuclear ATRX. This sample comprised PBMCs, obtained from a glioma patient whose treatment included an IDH1 peptide vaccine. This TCR was recovered from a man aged 45-60 years with glioma.

In DNA, the CDR3 is TGCGCCAGCACAAAGGGGGCGGTCGCAGATACGCAGTATTTT. It yields the protein CASTKGAVADTQYF. The gene calls are TRBV5-1 and TRBJ2-3; 7 bases map to TRBD1. Germline CDR1 and CDR2: SGHRS and YFSETQ. This CDR3 has 14 amino acids. V lost 6 bases, J lost 4 bases, and 8 bases stayed unmatched.